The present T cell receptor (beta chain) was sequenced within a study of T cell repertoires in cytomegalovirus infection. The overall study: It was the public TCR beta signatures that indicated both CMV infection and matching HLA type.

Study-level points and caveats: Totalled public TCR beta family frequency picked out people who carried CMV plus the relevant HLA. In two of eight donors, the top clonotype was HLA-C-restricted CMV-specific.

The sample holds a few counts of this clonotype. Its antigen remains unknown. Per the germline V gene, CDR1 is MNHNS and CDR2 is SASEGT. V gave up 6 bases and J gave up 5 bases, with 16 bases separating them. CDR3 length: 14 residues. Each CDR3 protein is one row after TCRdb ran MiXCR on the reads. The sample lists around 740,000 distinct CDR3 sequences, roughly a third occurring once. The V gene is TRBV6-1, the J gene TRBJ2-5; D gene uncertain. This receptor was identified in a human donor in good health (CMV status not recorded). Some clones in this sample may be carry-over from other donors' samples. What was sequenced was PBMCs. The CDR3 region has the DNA TGTGCCAGCAGCCCTTCGAGGCCCCGGGAGACCCAGTACTTC. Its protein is CASSPSRPRETQYF.